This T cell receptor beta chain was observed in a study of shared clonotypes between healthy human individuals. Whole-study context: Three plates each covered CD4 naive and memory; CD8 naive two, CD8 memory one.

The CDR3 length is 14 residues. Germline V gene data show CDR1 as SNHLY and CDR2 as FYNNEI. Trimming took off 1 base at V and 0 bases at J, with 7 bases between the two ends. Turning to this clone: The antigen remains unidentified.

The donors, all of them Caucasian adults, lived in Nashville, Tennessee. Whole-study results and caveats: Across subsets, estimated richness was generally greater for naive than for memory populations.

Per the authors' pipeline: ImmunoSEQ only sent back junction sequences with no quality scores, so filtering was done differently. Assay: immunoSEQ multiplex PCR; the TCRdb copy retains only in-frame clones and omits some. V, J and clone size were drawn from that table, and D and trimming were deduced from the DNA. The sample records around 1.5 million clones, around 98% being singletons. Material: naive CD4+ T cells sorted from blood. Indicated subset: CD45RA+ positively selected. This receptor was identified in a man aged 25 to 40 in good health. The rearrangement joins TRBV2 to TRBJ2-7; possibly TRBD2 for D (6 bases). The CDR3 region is CASSEVAASYEQYF. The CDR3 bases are TGTGCCAGCAGTGAAGTAGCGGCCTCCTACGAGCAGTACTTC.